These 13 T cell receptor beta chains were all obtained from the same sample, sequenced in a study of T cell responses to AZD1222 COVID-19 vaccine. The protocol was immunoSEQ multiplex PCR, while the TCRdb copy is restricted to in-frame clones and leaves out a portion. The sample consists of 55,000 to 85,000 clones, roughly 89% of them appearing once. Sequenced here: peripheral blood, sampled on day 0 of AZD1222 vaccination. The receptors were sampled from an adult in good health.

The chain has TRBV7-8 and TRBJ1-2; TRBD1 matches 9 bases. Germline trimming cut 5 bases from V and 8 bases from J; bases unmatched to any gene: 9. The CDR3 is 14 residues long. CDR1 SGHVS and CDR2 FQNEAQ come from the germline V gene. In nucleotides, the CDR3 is TGTGCCAGCAGCCCAGGGACAGGGTCGGAGGGCTACACCTTC. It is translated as CASSPGTGSEGYTF.

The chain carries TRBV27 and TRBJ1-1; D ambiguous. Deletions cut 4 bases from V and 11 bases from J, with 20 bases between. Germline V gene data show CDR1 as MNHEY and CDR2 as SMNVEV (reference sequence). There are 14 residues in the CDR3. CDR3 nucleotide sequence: TGTGCCAGCAGTTCCAAAGCCCGACTAGGCTGGGCTTTCTTT. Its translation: CASSSKARLGWAFF.

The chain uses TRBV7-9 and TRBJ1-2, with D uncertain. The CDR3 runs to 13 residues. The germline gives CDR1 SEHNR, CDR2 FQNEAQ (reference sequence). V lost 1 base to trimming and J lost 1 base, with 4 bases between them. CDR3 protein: CASSLVGNYGYTF. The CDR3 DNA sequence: TGTGCCAGCAGCTTAGTTGGTAACTATGGCTACACCTTC.

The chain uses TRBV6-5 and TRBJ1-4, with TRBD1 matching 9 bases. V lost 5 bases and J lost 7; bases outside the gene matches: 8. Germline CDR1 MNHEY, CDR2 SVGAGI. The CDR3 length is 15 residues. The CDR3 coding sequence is TGTGCCAGCAGTCAACGCCGGGACAGGGTTGAAAAACTGTTTTTT. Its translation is CASSQRRDRVEKLFF.

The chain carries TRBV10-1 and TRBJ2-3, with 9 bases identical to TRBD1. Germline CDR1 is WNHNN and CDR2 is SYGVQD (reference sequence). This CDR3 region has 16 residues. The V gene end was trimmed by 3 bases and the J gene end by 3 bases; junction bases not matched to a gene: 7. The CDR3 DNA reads TGCGCCAGCAGTGAAGGGACAGGGCCGAGTACAGATACGCAGTATTTT. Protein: CASSEGTGPSTDTQYF.

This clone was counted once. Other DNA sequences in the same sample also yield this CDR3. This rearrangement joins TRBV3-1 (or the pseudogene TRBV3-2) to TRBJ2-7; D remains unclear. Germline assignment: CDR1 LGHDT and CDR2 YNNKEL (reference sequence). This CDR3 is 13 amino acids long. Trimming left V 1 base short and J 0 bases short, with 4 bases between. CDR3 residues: CASSQGSSYEQYF. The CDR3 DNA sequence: TGTGCCAGCAGCCAAGGAAGCTCCTACGAGCAGTACTTC.

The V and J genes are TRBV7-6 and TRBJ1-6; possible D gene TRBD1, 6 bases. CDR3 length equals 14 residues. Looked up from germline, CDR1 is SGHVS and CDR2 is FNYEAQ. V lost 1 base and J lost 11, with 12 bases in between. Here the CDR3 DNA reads TGTGCCAGCAGCTTAGGGGCAGGGGTCCCACCCCTCCACTTT. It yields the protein CASSLGAGVPPLHF.

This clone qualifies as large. CDR3 sequence reads: CASGGSRNQPQHF. The CDR3 region has the DNA TGTGCCAGCGGGGGGTCTCGCAATCAGCCCCAGCATTTT. The chain combines TRBV19 with TRBJ1-5, with TRBD1 as a possible D gene (5 bases). The CDR3 sequence is 13 residues long. V lost 9 bases and J lost 2, with 11 bases in between. The germline gives CDR1 LNHDA, CDR2 SQIVND (reference sequence).

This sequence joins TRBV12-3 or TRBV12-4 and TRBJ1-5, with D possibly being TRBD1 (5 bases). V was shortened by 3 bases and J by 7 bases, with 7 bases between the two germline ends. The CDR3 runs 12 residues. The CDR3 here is CASSLGGQPQHF. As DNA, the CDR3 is TGTGCCAGCAGTTTGGGGGGGCAGCCCCAGCATTTT.

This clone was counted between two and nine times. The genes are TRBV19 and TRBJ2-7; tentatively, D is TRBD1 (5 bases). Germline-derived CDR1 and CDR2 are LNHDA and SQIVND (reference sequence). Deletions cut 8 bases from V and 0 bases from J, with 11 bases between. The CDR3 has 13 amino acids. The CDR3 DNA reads TGTGCCAGTTCCAGGGTAAACTCCTACGAGCAGTACTTC. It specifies CASSRVNSYEQYF.

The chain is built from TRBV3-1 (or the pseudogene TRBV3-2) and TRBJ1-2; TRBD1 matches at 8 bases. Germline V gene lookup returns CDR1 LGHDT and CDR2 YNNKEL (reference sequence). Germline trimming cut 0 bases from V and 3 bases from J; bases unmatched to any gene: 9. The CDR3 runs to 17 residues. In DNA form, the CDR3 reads TGTGCCAGCAGCCAAGAAAGCAGGGGGCGTTTTGACTATGGCTACACCTTC. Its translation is CASSQESRGRFDYGYTF.

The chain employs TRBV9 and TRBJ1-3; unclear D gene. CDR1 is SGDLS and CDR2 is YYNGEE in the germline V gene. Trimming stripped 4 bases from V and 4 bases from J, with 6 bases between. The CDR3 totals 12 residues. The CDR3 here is CASSQKGNTIYF. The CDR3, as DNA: TGTGCCAGCAGCCAAAAAGGAAACACCATATATTTT.

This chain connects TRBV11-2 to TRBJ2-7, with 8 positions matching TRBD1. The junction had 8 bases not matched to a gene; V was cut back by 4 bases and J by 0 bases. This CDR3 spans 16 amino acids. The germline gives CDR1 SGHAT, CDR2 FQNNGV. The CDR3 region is CASSSLGTGHSYEQYF. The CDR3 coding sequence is TGTGCCAGCAGCTCCCTCGGGACAGGACACTCCTACGAGCAGTACTTC.